This T cell receptor beta chain was sequenced in a study of OX40 agonist ivuxolimab in advanced cancers. Describing the broader study: The costimulatory receptor OX40 (CD134) was targeted by ivuxolimab, a fully human IgG2 agonistic monoclonal antibody. Intravenous ivuxolimab was administered to patients every 2 weeks at six dose levels: 0.01, 0.1, 0.3, 1.5, 3 and 10 mg/kg. Of the approximately 54 dose-escalation patients, hepatocellular carcinoma was present in approximately 20, melanoma in some 15, renal cell carcinoma in 9 and head and neck cancer in 9. A male proportion of roughly 80% and a mean age of 60 years, ranging from about 23 to 79, were recorded for the dose-escalation cohort. Patients were allowed to have had prior anti-PD-1, anti-PD-L1 or anti-CTLA-4 therapy, and roughly two fifths of the dose-escalation patients had been treated with checkpoint inhibitors. Partial responses occurred in three dose-escalation patients, of whom one had hepatocellular carcinoma and two had cutaneous melanoma. The point of sequencing TCRbeta in the periphery was to test whether ivuxolimab changed TCR sequence diversity and drove clonal T-cell expansion. The monotherapy dose-escalation portion (N ≈ 50 patients) of the phase I ivuxolimab trial is reported in the paper. Findings and caveats that apply to the study as a whole: At doses of 0.1 to 3.0 mg/kg, clonal expansion of both CD4+ and CD8+ blood T cells was observed from baseline to week 6. The antigen specificity of the clonally expanded peripheral T cells was not determined. After ivuxolimab, more expanded clones were found on average in CD8+ T cells than in CD4+ T cells. In the 0.1-3.0 mg/kg groups, partial responders had among the lowest normalized peripheral clonal expansion, particularly in CD8+ T cells. Low levels of normalized T-cell clonal expansion were also seen in some patients who did not respond.

Worth noting for this clone: Its antigen remains unidentified. Qualities for individual bases were not recorded, and no much larger clone is one base off. This sample also contains other DNA sequences that code for the same CDR3.

Relative to germline, V is 7 bases shorter and J is 8 bases shorter, with 14 bases between their ends. Inclusive of the bounding cysteine and phenylalanine, the CDR3 is 12 residues long. Solely the CDR3 DNA is kept, with 36 bases framed from the first base. CDR1 and CDR2 are read off the germline V gene as SGHAT and FQNNGV. Patients with autoimmune disease history or receiving systemic immunosuppression were excluded from the trial. In every dose cohort, peripheral blood was drawn for TCR sequencing at baseline, cycle 4 day 1, and cycle 7 day 1. The samples were drawn from a first-in-human, open-label, multicenter phase I dose-escalation trial of ivuxolimab. The trial enrolled adults with locally advanced or metastatic head and neck squamous cell, hepatocellular, melanoma or renal cell carcinoma. Before TCR sequencing, CD4+ T cells and CD8+ T cells from peripheral blood were sorted into separate populations.

To sequence the TCRbeta CDR3 region, genomic DNA was isolated from the sorted cells. The immunoSEQ Assay was used to sequence the TCRbeta CDR3 regions. Entries here come from immuneACCESS through TCRdb and include only in-frame sequences with V and J called. Some clones fail to appear in such tables; in the studies checked, an unresolved V gene covers under half of the shortfall, and the cause of the remainder is unknown. The sample includes tens of thousands of clones, with around 85% observed a single time. Together, the top ten hold about 27% of the sample. This sequence uses TRBV11-2 and TRBJ1-2; tentative D gene TRBD1, with 6 bases matching. The sequence was collected from an adult with an advanced solid tumor such as melanoma, head and neck, liver or kidney cancer. The starting material was CD4+ or CD8+ T cells sorted from blood, obtained in a trial of the OX40 agonist ivuxolimab. The DNA sequence follows: TGTGCCAGCACCCAAGGGGGGGAGGGCTACACCTTC. It translates to CASTQGGEGYTF. When the CDR3 is completed using the reference TRBV11-2 and TRBJ1-2 genes on either side, the full variable domain is EAGVAQSPRYKIIEKRQSVAFWCNPISGHATLYWYQQILGQGPKLLIQFQNNGVVDDSQLPKDRFSAERLKGVDSTLKIQPAKLEDSAVYLCASTQGGEGYTFGSGTRLTVV.